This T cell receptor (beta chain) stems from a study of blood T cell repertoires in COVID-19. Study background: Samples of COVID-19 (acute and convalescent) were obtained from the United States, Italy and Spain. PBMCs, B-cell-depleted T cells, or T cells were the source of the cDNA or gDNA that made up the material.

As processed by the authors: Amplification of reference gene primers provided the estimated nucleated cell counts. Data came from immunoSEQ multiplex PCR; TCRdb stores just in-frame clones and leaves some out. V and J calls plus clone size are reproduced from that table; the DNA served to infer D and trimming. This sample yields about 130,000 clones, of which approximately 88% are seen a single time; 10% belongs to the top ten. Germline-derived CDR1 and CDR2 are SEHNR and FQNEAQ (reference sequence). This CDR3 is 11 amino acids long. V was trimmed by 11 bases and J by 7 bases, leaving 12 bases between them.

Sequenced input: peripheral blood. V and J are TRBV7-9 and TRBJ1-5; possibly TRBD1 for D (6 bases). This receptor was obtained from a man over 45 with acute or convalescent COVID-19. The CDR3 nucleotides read TGTGCCCCGAGGGGGGGACAGCCCCAGCATTTT. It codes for CAPRGGQPQHF. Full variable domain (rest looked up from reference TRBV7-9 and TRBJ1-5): DTGVSQNPRHKITKRGQNVTFRCDPISEHNRLYWYRQTLGQGPEFLTYFQNEAQLEKSRLLSDRFSAERPKGSFSTLEIQRTEQGDSAMYLCAPRGGQPQHFGDGTRLSIL.